These 26 T cell receptor beta chains were all obtained from the same sample, sequenced in a study of cytomegalovirus exposure and HLA in healthy donors. Repertoires were generated with immunoSEQ multiplex PCR, while TCRdb's copy carries only in-frame clones and drops some. The sample lists over 110,000 clones, around 87% seen once, with 8.5% to 9.5% in the top ten. The sequencing input was PBMCs. These receptors originate from a man aged 18-30 years in good health and CMV-seropositive.

This sequence joins TRBV2 and TRBJ2-5; D might be TRBD1 (6 bases). The germline gives CDR1 SNHLY, CDR2 FYNNEI. Trimming pared 6 bases from V and 0 bases from J, leaving 14 bases between. The CDR3 totals 15 residues. CDR3 protein: CASRRQEPYQETQYF. The CDR3 bases are TGTGCCAGCAGAAGACAGGAACCCTACCAAGAGACCCAGTACTTC.

This clone was observed a few times. The rearrangement uses TRBV6-5 and TRBJ1-2; 9 positions match TRBD1. CDR1 and CDR2 from the germline V gene are MNHEY and SVGAGI. The length of the CDR3 is 14 residues. V was clipped by 6 bases and J by 5 bases; unmatched bases: 7. The CDR3 is CASRPDRGVYGYTF. Written as DNA, the CDR3 is TGTGCCAGCAGACCAGACAGGGGGGTATATGGCTACACCTTC.

This clone has a handful of counts. This sequence joins TRBV25-1 and TRBJ2-3, with a tentative D call TRBD1 (5 bases). V was shortened by 7 bases and J by 6 bases, with 8 bases between the two germline ends. The CDR3 consists of 11 residues. Germline V gene sequence: CDR1 MGHDK, CDR2 SYGVNS. CDR3 nucleotide sequence: TGTGCCAGCAACAGGCAGGATACGCAGTATTTT. It translates to CASNRQDTQYF.

The chain has TRBV4-1 and TRBJ1-1; 8 bases fit TRBD1. This CDR3 is built from 14 residues. From germline, CDR1 is MGHRA and CDR2 YSYEKL. Losses at the gene ends were 6 bases for V and 6 bases for J; bases not matched to a gene: 9. The CDR3 here is CASRPGQGRSEAFF. CDR3 nucleotides: TGCGCCAGCAGACCAGGACAGGGAAGGTCTGAAGCTTTCTTT.

The chain joins TRBV30 to TRBJ1-1, with a weak D call TRBD1 (5 bases). The CDR3 runs 14 residues. Germline assignment: CDR1 GTSNPN and CDR2 SVGIG (reference sequence). The germline V and J ends were trimmed by 4 bases and 3 bases, with 15 bases remaining between them. CDR3 sequence (DNA): TGTGCCTGGACCCTAGGGGTAAGGGACACTGAAGCTTTCTTT. Amino acid sequence: CAWTLGVRDTEAFF.

The rearrangement links TRBV5-6 to TRBJ2-1; 7 bases agree with TRBD1. Trimming removed 2 bases from V and 1 base from J; junction bases left unmatched: 9. Looked up from germline, CDR1 is SGHDT and CDR2 is YYEEEE. The CDR3 covers 17 residues. The CDR3 bases are TGTGCCAGCAGCTTTCGACAGGGTGGATGGTCCTACAATGAGCAGTTCTTC. Its protein is CASSFRQGGWSYNEQFF. The whole variable domain, filled in from reference TRBV5-6 and TRBJ2-1, reads DAGVTQSPTHLIKTRGQQVTLRCSPKSGHDTVSWYQQALGQGPQFIFQYYEEEERQRGNFPDRFSGHQFPNYSSELNVNALLLGDSALYLCASSFRQGGWSYNEQFFGPGTRLTVL.

This rearrangement joins TRBV30 to TRBJ1-2, with D perhaps matching TRBD1 (5 bases). V lost 0 bases to trimming and J lost 8 bases, with 7 bases between them. Germline CDR1 reads GTSNPN; CDR2 reads SVGIG (reference sequence). This CDR3 region has 11 residues. The chain's CDR3 is CAWSVGGGYTF. DNA of the CDR3: TGTGCCTGGAGTGTGGGGGGAGGCTACACCTTC.

CDR3 sequence reads: CASSPQGDYGYTF. In DNA, the CDR3 is TGTGCCAGCTCACCACAGGGGGACTATGGCTACACCTTC. The genes are TRBV18 and TRBJ1-2, with D maybe TRBD1 (6 bases). V gave up 1 base and J gave up 3 bases, with 6 bases separating them. The germline V gene encodes CDR1 KGHSH and CDR2 LQKENI. The CDR3 spans 13 residues.

Details on this clone: This sample includes further DNA sequences coding for the same CDR3. The chain combines TRBV5-1 with TRBJ1-1; D is perhaps TRBD1 (5 bases). V was cut by 7 bases and J by 2 bases, with 12 bases left in between. Germline CDR1 SGHRS, CDR2 YFSETQ. The CDR3 runs 13 residues. The CDR3 is CASSGTPNTEAFF. DNA for the CDR3: TGCGCCAGCTCCGGGACTCCAAACACTGAAGCTTTCTTT.

The chain couples TRBV18 to TRBJ1-1, with TRBD1 matching 7 bases. J was trimmed by 0 bases and V by 3 bases; bases with no gene match: 13. CDR1 is KGHSH and CDR2 is LQKENI in the germline V gene. The CDR3 has 18 amino acids. CDR3 loop: CASSPYDPGQTMNTEAFF. As DNA, the CDR3 is TGTGCCAGCTCACCTTATGATCCGGGACAGACTATGAACACTGAAGCTTTCTTT.

V and J are TRBV14 and TRBJ1-2, with D uncertain. The V gene lost 2 bases and the J gene lost 6 bases, with 10 bases spanning the gap. The CDR3 has 13 residues. The germline CDR1 and CDR2 sequences are SGHDN and FVKESK. The CDR3 loop reads CASSQRNGDGYTF. The DNA of the CDR3 is TGTGCCAGCAGCCAAAGGAACGGGGATGGCTACACCTTC.

The chain combines TRBV25-1 with TRBJ2-7, with TRBD1 matching 11 bases. The CDR3 sequence is 14 residues long. Germline assignment: CDR1 MGHDK and CDR2 SYGVNS. The V gene end was trimmed by 3 bases and the J gene end by 6 bases; junction bases not matched to a gene: 4. For the CDR3, the DNA is TGTGCCAGCAGTGATGCCGGGACAGGGGGCGAGCAGTACTTC. Residues: CASSDAGTGGEQYF.

V gene TRBV9 combines with J gene TRBJ2-4; 11 nucleotides align to TRBD2. Germline CDR1 reads SGDLS; CDR2 reads YYNGEE. This CDR3 region has 14 residues. J was trimmed by 10 bases and V by 2 bases; bases with no gene match: 5. As DNA, the CDR3 is TGTGCCAGCAGCGTTAGCGGGGGGGCCGGTATTCAGTACTTC. Translating it yields CASSVSGGAGIQYF.

About this clone itself: An end of the junction does not agree with germline; a read error may underlie this. The chain is built from TRBV2 and TRBJ1-2, with D possibly matching TRBD1 (5 bases). This CDR3 spans 11 amino acids. Germline assignment: CDR1 SNHLY and CDR2 FYNNEI. The CDR3 region is CASSEGGDSLF. CDR3 DNA sequence: TGTGCCAGCAGTGAGGGTGGCGACAGTTTATTC.

Only one count was recorded for this clone. The chain couples TRBV10-2 to TRBJ2-3; 7 bases map to TRBD2. Germline V gene lookup returns CDR1 WSHSY and CDR2 SAAADI. The CDR3 runs 17 residues. Trimming removed 4 bases from V and 2 bases from J; junction bases left unmatched: 12. The CDR3 region has the DNA TGCGCCAGCAGTGGGCCGGGACTACCAAGTCACACAGATACGCAGTATTTT. Residues: CASSGPGLPSHTDTQYF.

This rearrangement joins TRBV2 to TRBJ1-2, with 7 nucleotides matching TRBD1. The germline gives CDR1 SNHLY, CDR2 FYNNEI. The CDR3 consists of 16 residues. The ends lost 8 bases at V and 2 bases at J; junction bases unmatched: 14. CDR3 sequence: CASYRDRTTLNYGYTF. CDR3 nucleotide sequence: TGTGCCAGCTACCGGGACAGAACTACTTTAAACTATGGCTACACCTTC.

The J gene is TRBJ1-5, the V gene TRBV6-1, with D unclear. With 3 bases removed from V and 0 bases from J, the gap between germline ends came to 6 bases. Per germline, CDR1 MNHNS and CDR2 SASEGT. The CDR3 has 14 residues. This CDR3 is CASSDTVSNQPQHF. CDR3 DNA sequence: TGTGCCAGCAGTGATACGGTTAGCAATCAGCCCCAGCATTTT.

In its sample, this clone was seen once. The genes are TRBV20-1 and TRBJ2-7; no clear D gene. Germline values: CDR1 DFQATT, CDR2 SNEGSKA (reference sequence). This CDR3 contains 11 residues. V was pared by 5 bases and J by 1 base, with 6 bases between. The CDR3 reads CSADGSYEQYF. In nucleotides, the CDR3 is TGCAGTGCTGACGGGTCCTACGAGCAGTACTTC.

The V gene is TRBV10-3, the J gene TRBJ2-5; 7 bases align to TRBD1. The CDR3 runs 13 residues. V trimming: 3 bases; J trimming: 3 bases; junction bases outside the gene matches: 1. Looked up from germline, CDR1 is ENHRY and CDR2 is SYGVKD. CDR3 DNA sequence: TGTGCCATCAGTGACCAGGGGGAAGAGACCCAGTACTTC. It yields the protein CAISDQGEETQYF.

The J gene is TRBJ2-6, the V gene TRBV16; no firm D call. The CDR3 contains 12 residues. From germline, CDR1 is KGHSY and CDR2 FQNENV. V was shortened by 4 bases and J by 4 bases, with 2 bases between the two germline ends. Here the CDR3 DNA reads TGTGCCAGCAGCCTAGGGGCCAACGTCCTGACTTTC. The encoded protein is CASSLGANVLTF.

The chain recombines TRBV30 with TRBJ1-2, with D uncertain. In germline, CDR1 is GTSNPN, CDR2 SVGIG (reference sequence). Trimming shortened V by 0 bases and J by 11 bases, and 13 bases separated the two germline ends. The CDR3 length is 12 residues. The DNA of the CDR3 is TGTGCCTGGAGTGTGGTCCGGGAACGGTACACCTTC. Translation gives CAWSVVRERYTF.

The rearrangement uses TRBV9 and TRBJ1-1; tentative D call: TRBD1 (5 bases). The germline CDR1 and CDR2 sequences are SGDLS and YYNGEE. The CDR3 has 15 residues. V dropped 0 bases and J dropped 0 bases, with 9 bases sitting between them. CDR3 in amino acids: CASSVDPQVNTEAFF. Written as DNA, the CDR3 is TGTGCCAGCAGCGTAGACCCACAGGTGAACACTGAAGCTTTCTTT.

The rearrangement joins TRBV28 to TRBJ1-2; D unclear. CDR1 is MDHEN, CDR2 SYDVKM, per germline. V lost 2 bases and J 7 bases, leaving 20 bases between the germline ends. The CDR3 runs 16 residues. CDR3 region: CASSLLVSLGVRGYTF. In nucleotides, the CDR3 is TGTGCCAGCAGTTTACTTGTCTCGCTCGGGGTGCGTGGCTACACCTTC.

This chain connects TRBV6-5 to TRBJ2-2; 8 nucleotides align to TRBD2. The germline V gene encodes CDR1 MNHEY and CDR2 SVGAGI. The CDR3 is 12 amino acids. Germline trimming cut 8 bases from V and 13 bases from J; bases unmatched to any gene: 9. This CDR3 reads CASGTGGGGLFF. CDR3 nucleotide sequence: TGTGCCAGCGGAACCGGGGGGGGAGGGCTGTTTTTT.

This clone was recorded once. The chain recombines TRBV25-1 with TRBJ2-3, with D hard to call. This CDR3 has 15 residues. The germline V gene has CDR1 MGHDK and CDR2 SYGVNS. Trimming removed 10 bases at V and 1 base at J, with 18 bases between. CDR3 coding DNA: TGTGCCACCTCCATCAATTACGCGCGCACAGATACGCAGTATTTT. Its protein product is CATSINYARTDTQYF. The full variable domain, with the rest looked up from reference TRBV25-1 and TRBJ2-3, is EADIYQTPRYLVIGTGKKITLECSQTMGHDKMYWYQQDPGMELHLIHYSYGVNSTEKGDLSSESTVSRIRTEHFPLTLESARPSHTSQYLCATSINYARTDTQYFGPGTRLTVL.

The V call is TRBV5-1, the J call TRBJ2-1, with 8 nucleotides matching TRBD1. This CDR3 comprises 13 residues. Germline lookup yields CDR1 SGHRS and CDR2 YFSETQ. V trimming: 5 bases; J trimming: 5 bases; junction bases outside the gene matches: 3. CDR3 region: CASSSTGDNEQFF. In DNA form, the CDR3 reads TGCGCCAGCAGTTCGACAGGGGACAATGAGCAGTTCTTC.